The 3 T cell receptor beta chains below come from one sample, sequenced in a study of blood T cell repertoires in COVID-19. Method: immunoSEQ multiplex PCR; TCRdb's copy keeps in-frame clones and lacks some. The sample consists of 390,000 or so clones, around 86% of them appearing once. What was sequenced was peripheral blood. The receptors derive from a woman under 40 with active or convalescent COVID-19.

V and J are TRBV2 and TRBJ1-1; 8 bases agree with TRBD1. CDR3 length: 12 amino acids. After removal of 6 bases from V and 4 bases from J, the junction contained 1 base not matched to a gene. The germline gives CDR1 SNHLY, CDR2 FYNNEI. The CDR3 coding sequence is TGTGCCAGCAGAACAGGGGGCACTGAAGCTTTCTTT. It yields the protein CASRTGGTEAFF.

V is TRBV9 and J is TRBJ2-1; D is uncertain. The CDR3 consists of 15 residues. The germline CDR1 and CDR2 sequences are SGDLS and YYNGEE. Trimming pared 0 bases from V and 9 bases from J, leaving 16 bases between. CDR3 DNA sequence: TGTGCCAGCAGCGTAGAGGAGTCCCTCGGTTTTGAGCAGTTCTTC. This codes for CASSVEESLGFEQFF.

This clone appeared a single time. The J gene is TRBJ2-1, the V gene TRBV11-2, with 12 bases identical to TRBD2. J was trimmed by 5 bases and V by 5 bases; bases with no gene match: 7. The V gene's germline CDR1 is SGHAT and CDR2 FQNNGV. The CDR3 is made up of 16 amino acids. CDR3 bases: TGTGCCAGCAGCAAATTCAGACTAGCGGGGGACAATGAGCAGTTCTTC. Translated: CASSKFRLAGDNEQFF.